These T cell receptor beta chains were read from a single sample in a study of T cell responses to AZD1222 COVID-19 vaccine. Profiled with immunoSEQ multiplex PCR; TCRdb holds only in-frame clones, not every one. The sample includes more than 90,000 clones, around 84% of them seen just once. The sample in question was peripheral blood, obtained on day 0 of AZD1222 vaccination. The receptors stem from an adult in good health. Each CDR3 is given with its conserved first and last residue. The order of the fields is J gene, D gene, V gene, CDR3 protein. The D gene is left open where the match is weak.

TRBJ1-2	NA	TRBV7-3	CASSPGGGGTGYGYTF
TRBJ1-5	NA	TRBV4-2	CASSQDVGSSQPQHF
TRBJ2-7	TRBD1	TRBV11-2	CASSSLDRGGPSSYEQYF
TRBJ1-5	NA	TRBV5-1	CASSLDLGGQPQHF
TRBJ2-2	NA	TRBV5-6	CASSLLVTGNTGELFF
TRBJ2-1	NA	TRBV7-9	CASSSSSLNEQFF
TRBJ1-6	NA	TRBV28	CASSRGGGSYNSPLHF
TRBJ2-1	TRBD1	TRBV4-1	CASSQGTGTVPYNEQFF
TRBJ1-2	NA	TRBV19	CASSTTPHRGSVYGYTF
TRBJ2-7	TRBD2	TRBV24-1	CALRDYPRGEQYF
TRBJ2-4	NA	TRBV15	CATSRGTAKNIQYF
TRBJ2-7	TRBD2	TRBV28	CASTLGGGYEQYF
TRBJ1-1	NA	TRBV19	CASTGTTNTEAFF
TRBJ1-3	NA	TRBV15	CATSRDLGTSLGNTIYF
TRBJ2-1	TRBD2	TRBV6-5	CASSSGRVNEQFF
TRBJ1-1	NA	TRBV28	CASSREDLPEAFF
TRBJ1-1	NA	TRBV6-1	CASLQGNTEAFF
TRBJ2-1	NA	TRBV5-4	CASSLDWSSYNEQFF
TRBJ1-4	NA	TRBV2	CASSERGMGPNEKLFF
TRBJ1-4	TRBD1	TRBV7-2	CASSWGQAGEKLFF
TRBJ2-3	TRBD2	TRBV9	CASSAPSGSPDTQYF
TRBJ1-4	NA	TRBV6-5	CASSYSVTGIEKLFF
TRBJ1-2	NA	TRBV7-9	CASSLYGYLSLSDYGYTF
TRBJ2-7	TRBD2	TRBV28	CASRGNGGGPKQYF
TRBJ1-4	NA	TRBV5-4	CASSLSVTNEKLFF
TRBJ1-1	NA	TRBV29-1	CSVERQAGDTEAFF
TRBJ1-1	NA	TRBV12-5	CASGLVMSGNTEAFF
TRBJ2-2	NA	TRBV5-1	CASSLSGGNTGELFF
TRBJ2-7	TRBD1	TRBV24-1	CATSDPGTGRNEQYF
TRBJ1-2	NA	TRBV3-1/TRBV3-2	CASSQGTVSNYGYTF
TRBJ1-4	NA	TRBV5-6	CASSWRGSTTNEKLFF
TRBJ1-5	NA	TRBV4-1	CASSQDYKGVRNQPQHF
TRBJ1-1	NA	TRBV28	CASSFPGGTEAFF
TRBJ1-6	TRBD1	TRBV7-2	CASSFPPGQANSPLHF
TRBJ2-2	TRBD2	TRBV19	CASSSHRTRNTGELFF
TRBJ2-3	NA	TRBV9	CASSAPKTATDTQYF
TRBJ1-2	TRBD1	TRBV19	CASSVDRGTGGYTF
TRBJ1-1	NA	TRBV24-1	CATMGQANTEAFF
TRBJ1-5	TRBD1	TRBV19	CASRGGAYTGGGNQPQHF
TRBJ2-7	TRBD2	TRBV4-3	CASSHRLAIPYEQYF
TRBJ1-2	NA	TRBV7-9	CASSLSPGSGTF
TRBJ1-2	NA	TRBV18	CASSPGGDYGYTF
TRBJ1-3	NA	TRBV4-2	CASSQGVSGNTIYF
TRBJ1-3	NA	TRBV3-1/TRBV3-2	CASSPRVDGNTIYF
TRBJ2-5	NA	TRBV12-3/TRBV12-4	CASSVQETQYF
TRBJ2-5	NA	TRBV7-2	CASTHSDARGETQYF
TRBJ2-2	TRBD2	TRBV5-4	CATVSGRASGGELFF
TRBJ1-3	NA	TRBV6-5	CASRGNTGNTIYF
TRBJ1-4	NA	TRBV30	CAWRGLNEKLFF
TRBJ1-2	NA	TRBV2	CASSGTGNYGYTF
TRBJ1-5	NA	TRBV10-3	CAISQDRDQPQHF
TRBJ2-1	TRBD2	TRBV6-2/TRBV6-3	CASSSSGTSGRDEQFF
TRBJ2-7	NA	TRBV7-8	CASSSRGAGSYEQYF
TRBJ2-6	NA	TRBV19	CASSTAGSGANVLTF
TRBJ2-7	TRBD2	TRBV6-5	CASSSSGTSGRAYF
TRBJ1-5	NA	TRBV18	CASSPGMSQPQHF
TRBJ2-2	NA	TRBV7-2	CASSLGRDPGTGELFF
TRBJ1-5	NA	TRBV2	CASSPLVGGNQPQHF
TRBJ2-5	TRBD2	TRBV5-1	CASSPSGGPRETQYF
TRBJ1-5	NA	TRBV7-2	CASSLETASNQPQHF